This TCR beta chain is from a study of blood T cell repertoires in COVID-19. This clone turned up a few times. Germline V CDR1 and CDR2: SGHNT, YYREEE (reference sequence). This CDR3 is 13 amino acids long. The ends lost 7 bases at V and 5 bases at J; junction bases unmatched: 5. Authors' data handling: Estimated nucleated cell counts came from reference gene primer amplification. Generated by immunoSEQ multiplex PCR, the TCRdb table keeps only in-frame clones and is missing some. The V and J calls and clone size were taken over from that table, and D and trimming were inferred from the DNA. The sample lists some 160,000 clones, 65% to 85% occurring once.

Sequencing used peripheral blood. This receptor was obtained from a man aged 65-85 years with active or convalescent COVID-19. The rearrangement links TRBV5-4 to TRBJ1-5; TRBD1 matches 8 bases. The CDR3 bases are TGTGCCAGCGGGACAGGTAGTGATCAGCCCCAGCATTTT. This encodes CASGTGSDQPQHF.